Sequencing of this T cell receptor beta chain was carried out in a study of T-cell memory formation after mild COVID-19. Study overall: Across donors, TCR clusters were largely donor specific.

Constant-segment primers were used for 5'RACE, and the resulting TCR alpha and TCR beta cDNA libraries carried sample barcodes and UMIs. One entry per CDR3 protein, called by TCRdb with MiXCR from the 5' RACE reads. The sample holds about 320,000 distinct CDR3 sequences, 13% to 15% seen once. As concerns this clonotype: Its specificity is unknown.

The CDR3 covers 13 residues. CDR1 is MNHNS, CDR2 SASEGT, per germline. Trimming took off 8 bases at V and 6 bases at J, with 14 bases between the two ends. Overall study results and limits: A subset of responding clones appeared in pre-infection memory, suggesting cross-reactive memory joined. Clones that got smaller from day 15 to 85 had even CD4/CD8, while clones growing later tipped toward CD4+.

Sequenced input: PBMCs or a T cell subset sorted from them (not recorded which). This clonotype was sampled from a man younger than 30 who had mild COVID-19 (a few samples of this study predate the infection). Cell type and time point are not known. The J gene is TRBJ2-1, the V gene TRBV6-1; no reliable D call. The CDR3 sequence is CASGPWGTNEQFF. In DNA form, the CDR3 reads TGTGCCAGCGGGCCCTGGGGAACCAATGAGCAGTTCTTC.